One TCR beta chain is described in this entry. The antigen remains unidentified. Here immunoSEQ multiplex PCR was the method, and the copy in TCRdb shows in-frame clones only, minus some. The sample comprises under 200,000 clones, 80% to 90% of which are singletons, and around 1.2% rests with the top ten. This sample is drawn from a study of cytomegalovirus exposure and HLA in healthy donors. The donors were members of the validation cohort comprising some 130 subjects, separate from the approximately 710-subject first cohort. Findings and caveats of the study: First-cohort TCR clusters were later found to tend to co-occur in the 130 or so validation repertoires. Diagnosis of cytomegalovirus status made by the classifier reportedly showed high specificity and sensitivity.

This TCR came from a woman aged 30 to 39 in good health and CMV-seronegative. The specimen sequenced was PBMCs.

CDR3 region: CASSENLVGTEAFF. The CDR3 nucleotides are TGTGCCAGCAGTGAGAACCTAGTTGGCACTGAAGCTTTCTTT. The genes are TRBV2 and TRBJ1-1; D ambiguous. The V gene's germline CDR1 is SNHLY and CDR2 FYNNEI. The CDR3 spans 14 residues. With 3 bases removed from V and 4 bases from J, the gap between germline ends came to 12 bases.